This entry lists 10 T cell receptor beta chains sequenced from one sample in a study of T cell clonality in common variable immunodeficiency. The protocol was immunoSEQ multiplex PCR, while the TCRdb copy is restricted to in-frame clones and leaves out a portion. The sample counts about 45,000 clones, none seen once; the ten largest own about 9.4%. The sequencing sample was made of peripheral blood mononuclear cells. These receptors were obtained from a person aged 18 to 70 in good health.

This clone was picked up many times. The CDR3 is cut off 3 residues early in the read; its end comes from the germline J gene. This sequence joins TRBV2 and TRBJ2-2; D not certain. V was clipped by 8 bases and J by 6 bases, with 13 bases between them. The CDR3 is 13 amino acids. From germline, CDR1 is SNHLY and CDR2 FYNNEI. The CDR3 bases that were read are TGTGCCAGCTCTCAAGGTGCGGCCGGGGAG. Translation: CASSQGAAGE. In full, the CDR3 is CASSQGAAGELFF.

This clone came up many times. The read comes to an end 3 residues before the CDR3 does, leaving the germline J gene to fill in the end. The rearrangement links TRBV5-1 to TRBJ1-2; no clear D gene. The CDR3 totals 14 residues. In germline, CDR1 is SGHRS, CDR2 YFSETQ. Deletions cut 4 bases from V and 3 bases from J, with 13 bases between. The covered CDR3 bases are TGCGCCAGCAGCCCGCCGGGTCATTACTATGGC. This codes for CASSPPGHYYG. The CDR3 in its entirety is CASSPPGHYYGYTF. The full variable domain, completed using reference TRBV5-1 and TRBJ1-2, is KAGVTQTPRYLIKTRGQQVTLSCSPISGHRSVSWYQQTPGQGLQFLFEYFSETQRNKGNFPGRFSGRQFSNSRSEMNVSTLELGDSALYLCASSPPGHYYGYTFGSGTRLTVV.

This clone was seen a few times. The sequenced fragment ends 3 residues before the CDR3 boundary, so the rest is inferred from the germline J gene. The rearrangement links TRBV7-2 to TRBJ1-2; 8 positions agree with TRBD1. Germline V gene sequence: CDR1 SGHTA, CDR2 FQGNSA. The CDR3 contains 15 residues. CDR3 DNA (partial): TGTGCCAGCAGCGCAGACAGGGGCAGCATATACGAC. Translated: CASSADRGSIYD. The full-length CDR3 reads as CASSADRGSIYDYTF.

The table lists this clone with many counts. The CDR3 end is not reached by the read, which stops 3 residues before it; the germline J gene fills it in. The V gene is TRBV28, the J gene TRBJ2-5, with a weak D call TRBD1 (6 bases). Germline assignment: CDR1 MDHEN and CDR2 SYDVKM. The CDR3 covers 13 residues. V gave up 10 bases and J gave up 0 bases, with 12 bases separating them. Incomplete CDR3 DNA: TGTGCCACCAAGGGGGTGTACCAAGAGACC. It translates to CATKGVYQET. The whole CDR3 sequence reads CATKGVYQETQYF.

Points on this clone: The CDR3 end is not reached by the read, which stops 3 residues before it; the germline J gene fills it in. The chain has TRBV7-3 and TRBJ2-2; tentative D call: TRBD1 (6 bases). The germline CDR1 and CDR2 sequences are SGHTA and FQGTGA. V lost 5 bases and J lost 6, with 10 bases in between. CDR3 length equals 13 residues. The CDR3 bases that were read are TGTGCCAGCAGCACCTCAGGGGCCGGGGAG. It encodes CASSTSGAGE. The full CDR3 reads CASSTSGAGELFF.

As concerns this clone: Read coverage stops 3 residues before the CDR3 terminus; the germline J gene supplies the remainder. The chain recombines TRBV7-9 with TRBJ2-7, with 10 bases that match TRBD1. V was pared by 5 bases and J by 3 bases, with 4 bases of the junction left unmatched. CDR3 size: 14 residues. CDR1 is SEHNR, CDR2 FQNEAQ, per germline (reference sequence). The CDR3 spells CASSADRGVYEQYF. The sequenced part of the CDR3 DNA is TGTGCCAGCAGCGCGGACAGGGGGGTCTACGAG.

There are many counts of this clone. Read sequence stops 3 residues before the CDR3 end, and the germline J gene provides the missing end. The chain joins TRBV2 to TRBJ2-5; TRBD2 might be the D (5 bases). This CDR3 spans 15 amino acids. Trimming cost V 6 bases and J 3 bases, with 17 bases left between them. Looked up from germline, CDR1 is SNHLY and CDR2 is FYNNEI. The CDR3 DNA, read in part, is TGTGCCAGCAGCGTCCTTGGAGAGGGTGAAGAGACC. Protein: CASSVLGEGEET. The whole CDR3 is CASSVLGEGEETQYF.

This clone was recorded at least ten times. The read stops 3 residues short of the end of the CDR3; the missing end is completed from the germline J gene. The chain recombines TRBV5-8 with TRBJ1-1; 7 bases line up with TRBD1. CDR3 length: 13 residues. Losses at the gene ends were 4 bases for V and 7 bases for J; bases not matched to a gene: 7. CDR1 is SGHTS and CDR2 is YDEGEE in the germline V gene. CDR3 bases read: TGTGCCAGCAGCCTCAACCGGGACAGTGAA. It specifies CASSLNRDSE. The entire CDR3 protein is CASSLNRDSEAFF. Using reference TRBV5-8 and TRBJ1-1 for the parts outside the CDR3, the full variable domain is EAGVTQSPTHLIKTRGQQATLRCSPISGHTSVYWYQQALGLGLQFLLWYDEGEERNRGNFPPRFSGRQFPNYSSELNVNALELEDSALYLCASSLNRDSEAFFGQGTRLTVV.

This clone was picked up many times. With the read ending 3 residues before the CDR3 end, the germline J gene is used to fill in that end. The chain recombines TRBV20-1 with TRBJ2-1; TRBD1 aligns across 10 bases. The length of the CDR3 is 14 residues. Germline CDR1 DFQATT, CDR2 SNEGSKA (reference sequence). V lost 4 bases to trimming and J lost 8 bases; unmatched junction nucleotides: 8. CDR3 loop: CSATGQGSGHEQFF. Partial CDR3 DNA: TGCAGTGCTACGGGACAGGGGTCCGGCCATGAG.

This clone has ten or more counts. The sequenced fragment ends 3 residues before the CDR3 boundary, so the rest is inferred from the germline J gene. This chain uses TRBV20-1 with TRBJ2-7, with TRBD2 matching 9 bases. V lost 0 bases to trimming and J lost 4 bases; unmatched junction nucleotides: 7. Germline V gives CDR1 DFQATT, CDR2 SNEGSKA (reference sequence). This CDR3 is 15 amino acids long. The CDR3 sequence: CSARDRRLAVYEQYF. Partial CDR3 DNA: TGCAGTGCTAGAGATCGGAGACTAGCGGTTTACGAG.